The TCR beta chain described here comes from a study of beta chain features in type 1 diabetes. The investigators reverse transcribed all of the isolated RNA, so they sequenced expressed TCRB transcripts. Method: immunoSEQ multiplex PCR; TCRdb's copy keeps in-frame clones and lacks some. This table has about 620,000 clones, roughly 15% appearing once. Per the germline V gene, CDR1 is LGHNA and CDR2 is YSLEER. The ends lost 3 bases at V and 4 bases at J; junction bases unmatched: 13. This CDR3 comprises 19 residues. This chain joins TRBV4-3 and TRBJ2-3; 13 bases match TRBD2. The receptor was derived from a young man in good health. The sequenced sample was naive CD4+ T cells from blood. The CDR3 is CASSQDTLLAGGPPDTQYF. The CDR3 DNA follows: TGCGCCAGCAGCCAGGATACTCTACTAGCGGGAGGGCCCCCAGATACGCAGTATTTT.